This entry lists 27 T cell receptor beta chains sequenced from one sample in a study of T cells after yellow fever vaccination. MiXCR, run by TCRdb on the 5' RACE reads, gives a single entry per CDR3 protein. The sample includes under 300,000 distinct CDR3 sequences, 5.5% to 8.5% of them seen just once. This sample comprised CD4+ T cells sorted from PBMCs, obtained on the day of the yellow fever booster vaccination. All receptors come from a man aged 25 to 40 who received the YFV17D yellow fever vaccine.

Only a few counts were recorded for this clonotype. The V call is TRBV4-3, the J call TRBJ1-5; 9 nucleotides match TRBD1. CDR3 length: 18 amino acids. Trimming took 1 base from V and 7 from J; bases not matched to a gene: 14. Germline CDR1 LGHNA, CDR2 YSLEER. The CDR3 sequence: CASSQGAGQGIRTQPQHF. CDR3 DNA sequence: TGCGCCAGCAGCCAAGGGGCGGGACAGGGTATAAGGACGCAGCCCCAGCATTTT.

The rearrangement uses TRBV9 and TRBJ2-2; D not resolved. Germline V gene sequence: CDR1 SGDLS, CDR2 YYNGEE. The CDR3 has 18 amino acids. V was shortened by 1 base and J by 0 bases, with 16 bases between the two germline ends. CDR3 DNA sequence: TGTGCCAGCAGCGTAAACGGTGTTGGCGGTGCGAACACCGGGGAGCTGTTTTTT. It translates to CASSVNGVGGANTGELFF.

As concerns this clonotype: A read error may explain this, as a much larger clone is one base away. The CDR3 protein is CASRTGTLETQYF. CDR3 nucleotides: TGTGCCAGCAGGACGGGGACCTTAGAGACCCAGTACTTC. The chain has TRBV5-6 and TRBJ2-5; D is possibly TRBD1 or TRBD2 (5 bases each). CDR1 SGHDT and CDR2 YYEEEE come from the germline V gene. The germline V and J ends were trimmed by 5 bases and 4 bases, with 12 bases remaining between them. CDR3 size: 13 residues.

This clonotype was found many times. DNA for the CDR3: TGCGCCAGCAGCTTGTCCGGCCTCTACGAGCAGTACTTC. This codes for CASSLSGLYEQYF. The V call is TRBV5-1, the J call TRBJ2-7; unclear D gene. V was shortened by 1 base and J by 3 bases, with 8 bases between the two germline ends. Germline assignment: CDR1 SGHRS and CDR2 YFSETQ. CDR3 length equals 13 residues.

This clonotype was seen more than once but under ten times. The V call is TRBV10-3, the J call TRBJ2-5; D is perhaps TRBD1 (6 bases). The CDR3 has 13 residues. The germline V gene encodes CDR1 ENHRY and CDR2 SYGVKD. With 7 bases removed from V and 0 bases from J, the gap between germline ends came to 9 bases. The CDR3 bases are TGTGCCATCAAAGGGGACAACCAAGAGACCCAGTACTTC. The encoded protein is CAIKGDNQETQYF.

This clonotype has a count of ten or more. The chain couples TRBV6-6 to TRBJ2-3; no firm D call. Germline V gene sequence: CDR1 MNHNY, CDR2 SVGAGI (reference sequence). The V end lost 5 bases, the J end lost 5 bases, and 8 bases lay between the germline ends. CDR3 length: 12 residues. This chain's CDR3 is CASSLEVDTQYF. The CDR3 DNA is TGTGCCAGCAGTCTAGAGGTAGATACGCAGTATTTT.

The V and J genes are TRBV14 and TRBJ2-1; 8 nucleotides agree with TRBD1. V shed 7 bases and J 5 bases; nucleotides not matched to a gene: 10. The CDR3 is made up of 15 amino acids. Germline assignment: CDR1 SGHDN and CDR2 FVKESK. CDR3 residues: CASMGWTGTHNEQFF. In DNA form, the CDR3 reads TGTGCCAGCATGGGTTGGACAGGGACACACAATGAGCAGTTCTTC.

This clonotype was detected ten times or more. The CDR3 DNA follows: TGTGCCAGCTCCGGGACAGGGGGCCCCCCTTATGGCTACACCTTC. It encodes CASSGTGGPPYGYTF. V gene TRBV2 combines with J gene TRBJ1-2; 12 bases are a match to TRBD1. V gave up 8 bases and J gave up 5 bases; unmatched junction bases: 9. Germline V gene lookup returns CDR1 SNHLY and CDR2 FYNNEI. CDR3 size: 15 residues. The variable domain in full, completed from reference TRBV2 and TRBJ1-2, reads EPEVTQTPSHQVTQMGQEVILRCVPISNHLYFYWYRQILGQKVEFLVSFYNNEISEKSEIFDDQFSVERPDGSNFTLKIRSTKLEDSAMYFCASSGTGGPPYGYTFGSGTRLTVV.

V gene TRBV6-1 combines with J gene TRBJ2-2, with unresolved D. V lost 8 bases to trimming and J lost 6 bases, with 10 bases between them. The CDR3 length is 12 residues. CDR1 MNHNS and CDR2 SASEGT come from the germline V gene. The CDR3 DNA reads TGTGCCAGCGTGGTCGTGGCCGGGGAGCTGTTTTTT. Translated: CASVVVAGELFF.

The rearrangement links TRBV4-1 to TRBJ2-7; 9 bases line up with TRBD2. J lost 3 bases, V lost 3 bases, and 6 bases had no gene match. CDR3 length: 15 amino acids. Germline CDR1 reads MGHRA; CDR2 reads YSYEKL. CDR3 residues: CASSQRAGGYYEQYF. CDR3 bases: TGCGCCAGCAGCCAGAGGGCGGGAGGGTACTACGAGCAGTACTTC.

This clonotype has a handful of counts. The chain joins TRBV4-3 to TRBJ2-1, with a possible D match to TRBD2 (5 bases). V gave up 2 bases and J gave up 2 bases, with 16 bases separating them. Germline V gene lookup returns CDR1 LGHNA and CDR2 YSLEER. CDR3 length: 17 amino acids. The chain's CDR3 is CASSQNGGGFTYNEQFF. CDR3 coding DNA: TGCGCCAGCAGCCAAAACGGAGGCGGGTTTACCTACAATGAGCAGTTCTTC.

This clonotype turned up a few times. The chain couples TRBV2 to TRBJ2-3; maybe TRBD1 (5 bases). Germline lookup yields CDR1 SNHLY and CDR2 FYNNEI. There are 12 residues in the CDR3. The V end was cut by 5 bases, the J end by 9 bases, with 12 bases between. The CDR3 here is CASSRVSGTQYF. CDR3 nucleotide sequence: TGTGCCAGCAGTCGCGTCTCAGGGACGCAGTATTTT.

This clonotype was picked up many times. This chain joins TRBV5-1 and TRBJ2-4; 8 positions match TRBD1. CDR1 is SGHRS, CDR2 YFSETQ, per germline. CDR3 length equals 16 residues. The trim removed 2 bases at V and 0 bases at J, leaving 4 bases unmatched. The CDR3 sequence: CASSFRGQGAKNIQYF. The CDR3, as DNA: TGCGCCAGCAGCTTCCGAGGACAGGGAGCCAAAAACATTCAGTACTTC.

This clonotype was recorded at least ten times. This chain links TRBV4-3 with TRBJ2-2; 11 bases are shared with TRBD1. Per the germline V gene, CDR1 is LGHNA and CDR2 is YSLEER. The length of the CDR3 is 16 residues. V lost 2 bases, J lost 7 bases, and 6 bases stayed unmatched. The CDR3 loop reads CASSQQPGQGVGELFF. The CDR3 nucleotides read TGCGCCAGCAGCCAACAACCGGGACAGGGGGTCGGGGAGCTGTTTTTT.

This clonotype showed up many times. V and J are TRBV6-5 and TRBJ2-4; maybe TRBD2 (7 bases). CDR1 and CDR2 from the germline V gene are MNHEY and SVGAGI. The CDR3 length is 14 residues. Trimming shortened V by 4 bases and J by 5 bases, and 12 bases separated the two germline ends. CDR3: CASSFGGQENIQYF. The CDR3 DNA follows: TGTGCCAGCAGTTTCGGGGGGCAGGAAAACATTCAGTACTTC.

In this sample, this clonotype turned up many times. This rearrangement joins TRBV7-9 to TRBJ2-1; possibly TRBD2 for D (5 bases). The CDR3 is made up of 12 amino acids. The germline CDR1 and CDR2 sequences are SEHNR and FQNEAQ (reference sequence). Trimming left V 5 bases short and J 10 bases short, with 12 bases between. This CDR3 is CASSRDRNEQFF. The CDR3 DNA follows: TGTGCCAGCAGCCGGGATCGGAACGAGCAGTTCTTC.

CDR3 DNA: TGTGCCAGCAGCGTACGCCTCGACGACACTGAAGCTTTCTTT. This codes for CASSVRLDDTEAFF. The V and J genes are TRBV9 and TRBJ1-1, with D hard to call. V lost 1 base to trimming and J lost 3 bases, with 10 bases between them. Per the germline V gene, CDR1 is SGDLS and CDR2 is YYNGEE. The CDR3 contains 14 residues.

In this sample, this clonotype turned up a few times. The rearrangement uses TRBV5-1 and TRBJ2-7; 10 bases agree with TRBD1. Germline V lookup: CDR1 SGHRS, CDR2 YFSETQ. The CDR3 is 14 amino acids. The J segment lost 6 bases and the V segment lost 4 bases, leaving 7 bases of the junction unmatched. CDR3 in amino acids: CASSPRTGGIEQYF. The CDR3 coding sequence is TGCGCCAGCAGCCCCCGGACAGGGGGGATCGAGCAGTACTTC.

The chain is built from TRBV5-1 and TRBJ2-5; unclear D gene. Germline V gives CDR1 SGHRS, CDR2 YFSETQ. The CDR3 totals 14 residues. V lost 0 bases to trimming and J lost 2 bases, with 8 bases between them. CDR3 in amino acids: CASSLAVWQETQYF. CDR3 in DNA: TGCGCCAGCAGCTTGGCCGTGTGGCAAGAGACCCAGTACTTC.

This clonotype was picked up many times. This rearrangement joins TRBV27 to TRBJ2-1; maybe TRBD1 (6 bases). Per germline, CDR1 MNHEY and CDR2 SMNVEV (reference sequence). The CDR3 extends over 16 amino acids. Deletions cut 0 bases from V and 2 bases from J, with 11 bases between. The CDR3 reads CASSLSRQVPYNEQFF. In DNA, the CDR3 is TGTGCCAGCAGTTTATCCCGACAGGTGCCCTACAATGAGCAGTTCTTC.

Only a few counts were recorded for this clonotype. The V and J genes are TRBV29-1 and TRBJ2-1, with TRBD2 matching over 9 bases. Germline CDR1 SQVTM, CDR2 ANQGSEA. V lost 7 bases to trimming and J lost 8 bases; unmatched junction nucleotides: 15. The CDR3 has 15 amino acids. The chain's CDR3 is CSAKGRGRARDEQFF. CDR3 DNA sequence: TGCAGCGCCAAGGGCCGCGGGAGGGCGCGGGATGAGCAGTTCTTC.

The sample holds many counts of this clonotype. This chain uses TRBV18 with TRBJ2-5; no reliable D call. Trimming took off 3 bases at V and 5 bases at J, with 10 bases between the two ends. This CDR3 comprises 13 residues. Per the germline V gene, CDR1 is KGHSH and CDR2 is LQKENI. The CDR3 nucleotides read TGTGCCAGCTCACCGCTGGGTTCTGAGACCCAGTACTTC. It codes for CASSPLGSETQYF.

This clonotype was counted only a few times. The CDR3 coding sequence is TGCAGCGTTGAAGATCTCGGGCGGGACACCGGGGAGCTGTTTTTT. Amino acids: CSVEDLGRDTGELFF. This rearrangement joins TRBV29-1 to TRBJ2-2; D perhaps matches TRBD2 (5 bases). Germline V gene data show CDR1 as SQVTM and CDR2 as ANQGSEA. CDR3 length: 15 amino acids. Trimming stripped 0 bases from V and 3 bases from J, with 11 bases between.

Concerning this clonotype: This sequence may be a read error, since a much larger clone differs from it by one base. This rearrangement joins TRBV19 to TRBJ1-6, with 7 bases fitting TRBD1. Trimming at V came to 6 bases and at J to 7 bases, leaving 6 bases not matched to a gene. This CDR3 region has 14 residues. CDR1 is LNHDA, CDR2 SQIVND, per germline (reference sequence). CDR3 sequence (DNA): TGTGCCAGTAGAGCAGGGGGTATCAATTCACCCCTCCACTTT. This sequence encodes CASRAGGINSPLHF.

The table lists this clonotype with many counts. This chain connects TRBV20-1 to TRBJ2-1; the D gene is possibly TRBD2 (5 bases). The CDR3 covers 14 residues. V was shortened by 3 bases and J by 0 bases, with 9 bases between the two germline ends. Germline V gives CDR1 DFQATT, CDR2 SNEGSKA (reference sequence). DNA of the CDR3: TGCAGTGCTAGCACTGGGAGCTCCTACAATGAGCAGTTCTTC. Encoded protein: CSASTGSSYNEQFF.

This clonotype occurred many times. The genes are TRBV5-5 and TRBJ2-5; D is undetermined. V was cut by 9 bases and J by 0 bases, with 12 bases left in between. Germline CDR1 and CDR2: SGHKS and YYEKEE (reference sequence). This CDR3 contains 13 residues. The CDR3 reads CATAGTDQETQYF. CDR3 nucleotide sequence: TGTGCCACCGCCGGAACAGACCAAGAGACCCAGTACTTC. The complete variable domain, with remaining parts taken from reference TRBV5-5 and TRBJ2-5, reads DAGVTQSPTHLIKTRGQQVTLRCSPISGHKSVSWYQQVLGQGPQFIFQYYEKEERGRGNFPDRFSARQFPNYSSELNVNALLLGDSALYLCATAGTDQETQYFGPGTRLLVL.

The gene calls are TRBV6-1 and TRBJ2-7, with D perhaps TRBD2 (5 bases). V was trimmed by 5 bases and J by 0 bases, leaving 14 bases between them. The CDR3 sequence is 15 residues long. CDR1 and CDR2 (germline): MNHNS, SASEGT. The CDR3 protein is CASSRANRDSYEQYF. The CDR3 coding sequence is TGTGCCAGCAGTCGAGCTAACCGGGACTCCTACGAGCAGTACTTC.